This TCR beta chain stems from a study of T cell responses to AZD1222 COVID-19 vaccine (dated by TCRdb to the early 2020s). Regarding the complete study: AZD1222 recipients given second doses at about 4 weeks or at about 12 weeks were pooled, since spike-specific TCR depth and breadth were not found to differ between the two schedules. A total of roughly 240 trial participants underwent TCR sequencing, of whom some 210 received two doses of AZD1222 and about 25 received two doses of the MenACWY control vaccine. Trial participants were enrolled by age into subgroups of 18-55, 56-69 and 70-plus years, and roughly 150, 30 and 60 TCR-sequenced participants, respectively, were included in these subgroups. The full study reports these points: In the small 56-69-year group, the increase in depth fell short of significance, most likely because of low power. Because no day 14 peak-response samples were available, repertoires were characterized only after the peak T cell response. The vaccine-associated CD4 TCRs covered the entire spike protein, and the dominant responses fell in regions 160-218 and 743-854. After two AZD1222 doses, spike-specific TCR breadth and depth were significantly higher than at day 0 and than in MenACWY recipients. Nearly half of unique spike-specific TCRs reportedly recognized epitopes outside regions mutated in the B.1.351 and B.1.1.7 variants. Conclusions about previously exposed vaccinees are limited because only 5 or 6 AZD1222 recipients were SARS-CoV-2 seropositive at baseline. Participants were mostly white British, with more females than males. The authors suggested clonal diversity may have been underestimated.

V drops 6 bases and J drops 5 bases, leaving 16 bases in between. The CDR3 goes from the cysteine to the phenylalanine over 14 residues. The entry retains the CDR3 DNA only, 42 bases that are in frame from base 1. The germline V gene specifies SGHVS as CDR1 and FQNEAQ as CDR2. The CDR3 regions of human TCRbeta chains were analyzed by immunosequencing. Per the original workflow: Repertoire TCRs were matched against a reference library of SARS-CoV-2-specific TCRs generated with the MIRA antigen-specificity platform. Breadth was defined as the fraction of unique TCRs that were SARS-CoV-2-associated. Depth was defined as the fraction of total T cells that were SARS-CoV-2-associated. Using the MIRA data, every spike-specific TCR was mapped to the spike region that the TCR reacted to and assigned to either a CD4 or a CD8 class. Log10-transformed breadth and depth values were compared by one-way ANOVA with Sidak's multiple comparisons tests. As stored in TCRdb, this immuneACCESS dataset retains in-frame rearrangements with V and J assigned. A fraction of the clones does not appear; measured against another copy, unresolved V genes explain less than half of the discrepancy, and the remainder lacks a known reason. V and J calls and clone size come straight from that table; D and trimming were deduced from the DNA. This sample gives about 55,000 clones in total; roughly 90% of them show up just once. The ten largest clones represent about 2% of the sample.

This sample's time point label indicates: baseline before first vaccination. Vaccinee samples came from UK trials COV001 and COV002, including a single-blind randomized controlled phase 2/3 trial of AZD1222 (ChAdOx1 nCoV-19) in healthy adults. For TCRbeta chain sequencing, PBMC samples from trial participants were taken at day 0 and at day 28 after the second dose. Remarks on this clone: Its antigen is currently not known. No much larger clonotype is one base removed from it; base qualities were not supplied.

The sequences come from peripheral blood, collected on day 0 of AZD1222 vaccination. The chain joins TRBV7-8 to TRBJ2-5; TRBD1 might be the D gene, on 6 matching bases. This receptor was identified in an adult in good health. The nucleotides read TGTGCCAGCAGGAACAGGGCAGTCGGGGAGACCCAGTACTTC. Its product reads: CASRNRAVGETQYF.